The clone carrying this T cell receptor beta chain was seen at least ten times. Its antigen is undetermined. This sample is part of a study of tumor and adjacent non-tumor tissue in lung cancer. Regarding the study as a whole: Compared with tumor, normal lung showed significantly lower TCR diversity. Top 100 clones took a larger repertoire share in normal lung.

Germline CDR1 ENHRY, CDR2 SYGVKD. The CDR3 sequence is 13 residues long. V lost 8 bases and J lost 6; bases outside the gene matches: 10. The template was RNA from unsorted bulk tissue. The normal lung tissue was taken more than 3 cm from the tumor edge. Donors were chemotherapy-naive, newly diagnosed lung cancer surgical patients in China, August–late 2014. Three rounds of nested PCR, following a modified ARM-PCR protocol, produced the TCRbeta library. MiXCR was run by TCRdb on the multiplex PCR reads, yielding one entry per CDR3 protein. The sample records around 74,000 distinct CDR3 sequences, around 70% being singletons.

The source is a woman aged 45 to 65 with non-small cell lung cancer. V gene TRBV10-3 combines with J gene TRBJ2-7, with 7 bases matching TRBD1. The material sequenced was distant non-tumor lung tissue. CDR3 nucleotide sequence: TGTGCCATCGGGGAGACAGGGCCCCTCGAGCAGTACTTC. Translation: CAIGETGPLEQYF.